This T cell receptor beta chain derives from a study of T cells in Graves' hyperthyroidism and ophthalmopathy. Trimming removed 2 bases at V and 0 bases at J, with 20 bases between. The CDR3 consists of 19 residues. Germline V gene lookup returns CDR1 SGHKS and CDR2 YYEKEE (reference sequence). It was RNA transcripts that yielded the amplified TCR beta CDR3 regions. First-round RT-PCR targeting the TCR CDR3 was performed with the HTBI primer set. TCRdb re-called the multiplex PCR reads with MiXCR, one entry per CDR3 protein. The data contain 600,000 to 750,000 distinct CDR3 sequences, roughly a sixth of them singletons.

The receptor was derived from a man aged 50 to 60 with Graves' hyperthyroidism. The J gene is TRBJ1-4, the V gene TRBV5-5; the D gene is possibly TRBD1 (5 bases). Specimen: blood. The CDR3 protein is CASSLGGQGHFATNEKLFF. Here the CDR3 DNA reads TGTGCCAGCAGCTTAGGCGGACAAGGACATTTTGCAACTAATGAAAAACTGTTTTTT.